A selection of T cell receptor beta chains follows, all from one sample in a study of T cells in Graves' hyperthyroidism and ophthalmopathy. TCRdb processed the multiplex PCR reads anew with MiXCR; each CDR3 protein has one entry. Of a few hundred thousand distinct CDR3 sequences listed, about 15% were seen once; the top ten hold around a quarter. The sequenced sample was blood. The receptors here all came from a woman younger than 35 with Graves' hyperthyroidism that later progressed to Graves' ophthalmopathy. Both conserved end residues are part of each CDR3. D genes are given only for firm matches. Not all rows give a size; the values are once, few, many and, for expanded clones, a class.

V gene	clone size	J gene	D gene	CDR3 DNA	CDR3 protein
TRBV4-2	-	TRBJ1-1	-	TGTGCCAGCAGCCAAGCGCAGGGCCTGAACACTGAAGCTTTCTTT	CASSQAQGLNTEAFF
TRBV12-3/TRBV12-4	many	TRBJ2-1	-	TGTGCCAGCAGTCGGACCATGGGAAGCAATGAGCAGTTCTTC	CASSRTMGSNEQFF
TRBV12-3/TRBV12-4	-	TRBJ1-1	-	TGTGCCAGCAGGTACAGAGATTACATGAACACTGAAGCTTTCTTT	CASRYRDYMNTEAFF
TRBV28	-	TRBJ2-2	-	TGTGCCACATGGGACCGTGGGGTCACCGGGGAGCTGTTTTTT	CATWDRGVTGELFF
TRBV4-3	few	TRBJ2-7	-	TGCGCCAGCAGCCATATTGGGGATATCAACGAGCAGTACTTC	CASSHIGDINEQYF
TRBV20-1	-	TRBJ2-3	TRBD1	TGCAGTGCCCCGGGACAGGGGTTCCAGACCAGCACAGATACGCAGTATTTT	CSAPGQGFQTSTDTQYF
TRBV5-1	many	TRBJ2-3	-	TGCGCCAGCAGCTTGTACACCTTCACAGATACGCAGTATTTT	CASSLYTFTDTQYF
TRBV6-1	many	TRBJ2-3	-	TGTGCCAGCAGCCTTACGATTCCGTCTGGAGCAGATACGCAGTATTTT	CASSLTIPSGADTQYF
TRBV20-1	many	TRBJ2-7	-	TGCAGTGCTAGCAAGCGGTTCGAGCAGTACTTC	CSASKRFEQYF
TRBV20-1	few	TRBJ2-1	TRBD2	TGCAGTGCTAGAGGCGGACTAGCGGGAGGTAATAAGAATGAGCAGTTCTTC	CSARGGLAGGNKNEQFF
TRBV14	-	TRBJ2-7	-	TGTGCCAGCAGCCTTTTCGGGTTGGGCGAGCAGTACTTC	CASSLFGLGEQYF